The clone carrying this T cell receptor beta chain was observed a single time. Time point specified: blood 2 weeks post-SBRT. The treatment denotes: 15 Gy SBRT to primary tumor, nephrectomy 4 weeks later. The patient's renal cell carcinoma had clear cell pathology. This sample is part of a study of radiation and T cells in renal cell carcinoma. V gave up 3 bases and J gave up 9 bases, with 20 bases separating them. This CDR3 comprises 15 residues. Germline CDR1 KGHSH, CDR2 LQKENI. The method was immunoSEQ multiplex PCR; TCRdb's version includes in-frame clones alone and lacks a portion of them. Of 120,000 or so clones listed, over 75% are singletons.

The sequencing used blood, collected from a patient whose treatment included radiotherapy and nephrectomy. The rearrangement links TRBV18 to TRBJ2-5; possible D gene TRBD1, 6 bases. The TCR was taken from a man in his fifties or sixties with renal cell carcinoma. CDR3 loop: CASSPGSGDQGAQYF. CDR3 nucleotide sequence: TGTGCCAGCTCACCGGGCTCAGGGGATCAAGGGGCCCAGTACTTC.